This T cell receptor beta chain was documented in a study of blood T cell repertoires in COVID-19. Study information: Specimens from acute and convalescent COVID-19 originated in the United States, Italy and Spain. PBMCs, B-cell-depleted T cells, or T cells were the source of the cDNA or gDNA that made up the material.

With 4 bases clipped from V and 0 bases from J, the junction kept 8 bases outside the gene matches. Germline CDR1 reads LGHDT; CDR2 reads YNNKEL (reference sequence). The CDR3 is 17 residues long. Clones were sequenced by immunoSEQ multiplex PCR, and TCRdb holds only the in-frame ones, with some missing. The repertoire includes some 150,000 clones, 80% to 90% of them detected once, and 5.5% to 8% sits in the top ten. This rearrangement joins TRBV3-1 (or the pseudogene TRBV3-2) to TRBJ2-7; 11 positions agree with TRBD2. Specimen: peripheral blood. This TCR was sampled from a woman in her 50s in a cohort sampled during active or convalescent COVID-19. The CDR3 loop is CASSPGLAEKSSYEQYF. DNA of the CDR3: TGTGCCAGCAGCCCGGGACTAGCGGAAAAATCCTCCTACGAGCAGTACTTC.